This T cell receptor (beta chain) was captured in a study of blood T cells in healthy people across ages. Regarding the study as a whole: Naive T cell percentage showed a strong correlation with the diversity of TCR beta.

This clonotype was detected a few times. The antigen is undetermined. Germline assignment: CDR1 LGHNA and CDR2 YSLEER. The CDR3 sequence is 16 residues long. J was trimmed by 2 bases and V by 0 bases; bases with no gene match: 3. Then a second PCR, running roughly 7 to 11 cycles, was carried out with a sample-barcoded 5' primer and a J-beta primer mix. Every cDNA was tagged by a template-switch adaptor with 12 random nucleotides. Via MiXCR, TCRdb re-called the 5' RACE reads, giving one row per CDR3 protein. The sample lists 600,000 to 1,000,000 distinct CDR3 sequences, 25% seen once, with more than 3% in the top ten. These data also formed part of another study, on T cells of mothers and their children. That work adds: Overlap ran slightly, non-significantly higher for related than unrelated mother-child pairs.

What was sequenced was blood. This TCR came from a boy aged 10-17 years in good health. The chain recombines TRBV4-3 with TRBJ2-3, with TRBD2 identical over 9 bases. This CDR3 is CASSQDASGVTDTQYF. The CDR3 region has the DNA TGCGCCAGCAGCCAAGATGCTAGCGGGGTCACAGATACGCAGTATTTT.